Below are 18 T cell receptor beta chains sequenced from a single sample in a study of blood T cell repertoires in COVID-19. The assay was immunoSEQ multiplex PCR, and TCRdb's table has in-frame clones only and misses some. Altogether about 85,000 clones are present, 70% to 90% being singletons, with the ten largest covering roughly 5%. Source material: peripheral blood. These receptors were taken from a man in his 60s with acute or convalescent COVID-19.

The chain recombines TRBV28 with TRBJ1-5; D call uncertain. The CDR3 is made up of 14 amino acids. Looked up from germline, CDR1 is MDHEN and CDR2 is SYDVKM. V dropped 7 bases and J dropped 0 bases, with 10 bases sitting between them. This chain's CDR3 is CASKTAHSNQPQHF. CDR3 nucleotides: TGTGCCAGCAAAACAGCTCATAGCAATCAGCCCCAGCATTTT.

The gene calls are TRBV30 and TRBJ1-3; 7 bases align to TRBD1. Germline CDR1 and CDR2: GTSNPN and SVGIG (reference sequence). The CDR3 is 14 amino acids. The V and J ends lost 4 bases and 2 bases, in that order; junction bases with no gene match: 5. The CDR3 region is CAWILGGTGNTIYF. Here the CDR3 DNA reads TGTGCCTGGATCCTAGGGGGCACTGGAAACACCATATATTTT. The full variable domain, rest sourced from reference TRBV30 and TRBJ1-3, is SQTIHQWPATLVQPVGSPLSLECTVEGTSNPNLYWYRQAAGRGLQLLFYSVGIGQISSEVPQNLSASRPQDRQFILSSKKLLLSDSGFYLCAWILGGTGNTIYFGEGSWLTVV.

The chain uses TRBV4-3 and TRBJ1-2, with a weak D call TRBD1 (5 bases). The CDR3 runs 15 residues. From germline, CDR1 is LGHNA and CDR2 YSLEER. Trimming took off 0 bases at V and 7 bases at J, with 15 bases between the two ends. This CDR3 reads CASSQESGGVGGYTF. Here the CDR3 DNA reads TGCGCCAGCAGCCAAGAATCAGGAGGGGTTGGTGGCTACACCTTC.

V usage is TRBV7-2 and J usage is TRBJ1-1; D possibly corresponds to TRBD1 (5 bases). The V end lost 2 bases, the J end lost 6 bases, and 13 bases lay between the germline ends. The CDR3 contains 14 residues. CDR1 and CDR2 from the germline V gene are SGHTA and FQGNSA. The DNA of the CDR3 is TGTGCCAGCAGCTTAAGTCCCAGGGTCGCTGAAGCTTTCTTT. Amino acids: CASSLSPRVAEAFF.

This chain links TRBV21-1 with TRBJ1-5; the D segment call TRBD1 is taken from the table without a DNA check. TRBV21-1 is annotated as a pseudogene. This CDR3 has 15 amino acids. Here the CDR3 DNA reads TGTGCCAGCAGCAAGGACAGGGGATCGTTTCAGCCCCAGCATTTT. Protein sequence: CASSKDRGSFQPQHF.

The J gene is TRBJ1-2, the V gene TRBV30; 7 bases match TRBD1. The germline V gene encodes CDR1 GTSNPN and CDR2 SVGIG (reference sequence). Germline trimming cut 3 bases from V and 1 base from J; bases unmatched to any gene: 11. The CDR3 runs 16 residues. For the CDR3, the DNA is TGTGCCTGGAGCCCTTTATCGAGGGGGCTTAACTATGGCTACACCTTC. Translated, it gives CAWSPLSRGLNYGYTF.

In this sample, this clone turned up once. This chain uses TRBV9 with TRBJ1-2; D is uncertain. The CDR3 is made up of 18 amino acids. CDR1 and CDR2 from the germline V gene are SGDLS and YYNGEE. The germline V and J ends were trimmed by 0 bases and 5 bases, with 23 bases remaining between them. The DNA of the CDR3 is TGTGCCAGCAGCGTAGCTACGGCTGTGGCTTCTTCGGGGTATGGCTACACCTTC. This gives the protein CASSVATAVASSGYGYTF.

This clone was seen more than once but under ten times. The gene calls are TRBV5-6 and TRBJ1-2; TRBD1 matches at 8 bases. CDR1 and CDR2 (germline): SGHDT, YYEEEE. V dropped 2 bases and J dropped 4; count of bases not matched to a gene: 10. The CDR3 has 16 residues. Here the CDR3 reads CASSFLDRADFYGYTF. The CDR3 DNA reads TGTGCCAGCAGCTTTTTGGACAGGGCGGATTTCTATGGCTACACCTTC.

The V call is TRBV10-3, the J call TRBJ2-2; 10 bases line up with TRBD1. In germline, CDR1 is ENHRY, CDR2 SYGVKD. CDR3 length: 15 amino acids. The junction had 3 bases not matched to a gene; V was cut back by 3 bases and J by 5 bases. The CDR3: CAISDRTGGTGELFF. The CDR3 bases are TGTGCCATCAGTGACCGGACAGGGGGAACCGGGGAGCTGTTTTTT.

This clone was recorded a few times. The rearrangement uses TRBV5-1 and TRBJ1-3; D is perhaps TRBD1 (5 bases). Germline CDR1 reads SGHRS; CDR2 reads YFSETQ. V dropped 5 bases and J dropped 1 base, with 13 bases sitting between them. The CDR3 runs to 15 residues. For the CDR3, the DNA is TGCGCCAGCAGTAATGGGGCAGCTTCTGGAAACACCATATATTTT. This codes for CASSNGAASGNTIYF.

This chain joins TRBV9 and TRBJ1-4; D perhaps matches TRBD1 (6 bases). Between the trimmed V and J ends, which lost 3 bases and 6 bases, there was a span of 21 bases. Germline V lookup: CDR1 SGDLS, CDR2 YYNGEE. This CDR3 is 17 amino acids long. CDR3 protein: CASSASGSRGLDEKLFF. For the CDR3, the DNA is TGTGCCAGCAGCGCCTCGGGATCCAGGGGTTTGGATGAAAAACTGTTTTTT.

The chain couples TRBV18 to TRBJ2-2; 10 bases fit TRBD1. This CDR3 has 17 amino acids. The junction had 4 bases not matched to a gene; V was cut back by 0 bases and J by 3 bases. CDR1 and CDR2 (germline): KGHSH, LQKENI. The CDR3 DNA reads TGTGCCAGCTCACCACCAATTGGGACAGGGGACACCGGGGAGCTGTTTTTT. Encoded protein: CASSPPIGTGDTGELFF.

The chain couples TRBV7-9 to TRBJ2-1; 9 nucleotides agree with TRBD2. This CDR3 comprises 16 residues. The J segment lost 4 bases and the V segment lost 1 base, leaving 5 bases of the junction unmatched. Looked up from germline, CDR1 is SEHNR and CDR2 is FQNEAQ (reference sequence). CDR3 sequence: CASSLVSSGVYNEQFF. CDR3 DNA: TGTGCCAGCAGCTTAGTGTCTAGCGGGGTTTACAATGAGCAGTTCTTC.

This clone was seen just once. In nucleotides, the CDR3 is TGCGCCAGCAGCCAAGATCGGCAGGGAACGGCTGAAGCTTTCTTT. It translates to CASSQDRQGTAEAFF. The V call is TRBV4-3, the J call TRBJ1-1, with a weak D call TRBD1 (5 bases). Trimming removed 0 bases at V and 6 bases at J, with 14 bases between. This CDR3 contains 15 residues. CDR1 LGHNA and CDR2 YSLEER come from the germline V gene.

The J gene is TRBJ1-1, the V gene TRBV5-4, with 7 bases matching TRBD1. This CDR3 is 12 amino acids long. The germline CDR1 and CDR2 sequences are SGHNT and YYREEE (reference sequence). With V trimmed by 0 bases and J by 11 bases, 4 bases remained unmatched. The CDR3 nucleotides are TGTGCCAGCAGCTTGGTGGAGGGGGCGGCTTTCTTT. This translates into CASSLVEGAAFF.

The chain is built from TRBV18 and TRBJ1-4; tentatively, D is TRBD1 (6 bases). The CDR3 runs 14 residues. Germline values: CDR1 KGHSH, CDR2 LQKENI. Between the trimmed V and J ends, which lost 3 bases and 1 base, there was a span of 6 bases. CDR3 loop: CASSPDRTNEKLFF. The DNA of the CDR3 is TGTGCCAGCTCACCGGACAGAACTAATGAAAAACTGTTTTTT. Supplemented by reference TRBV18 and TRBJ1-4, the full variable domain reads NAGVMQNPRHLVRRRGQEARLRCSPMKGHSHVYWYRQLPEEGLKFMVYLQKENIIDESGMPKERFSAEFPKEGPSILRIQQVVRGDSAAYFCASSPDRTNEKLFFGSGTQLSVL.

The chain joins TRBV2 to TRBJ1-2, with D perhaps matching TRBD1 (5 bases). The CDR3 consists of 15 residues. V was trimmed by 2 bases and J by 2 bases, leaving 12 bases between them. Germline V gene lookup returns CDR1 SNHLY and CDR2 FYNNEI. The CDR3 DNA follows: TGTGCCAGCAGTGAATACCCAGGGCTCAACTATGGCTACACCTTC. Translating it yields CASSEYPGLNYGYTF.

This sequence joins TRBV5-4 and TRBJ2-5, with 8 bases identical to TRBD1. The CDR3 is 17 amino acids. The ends lost 2 bases at V and 0 bases at J; junction bases unmatched: 9. The germline V gene has CDR1 SGHNT and CDR2 YYREEE (reference sequence). CDR3 protein: CASSLGGQGRHQETQYF. For the CDR3, the DNA is TGTGCCAGCAGCTTAGGCGGACAGGGCCGGCACCAAGAGACCCAGTACTTC.